This TCR beta chain was sequenced for a study of regulatory dendritic cells for organ transplantation. Study observations and caveats: Regulatory dendritic cells appeared to expand memory CD8+ clones less than mature ones.

Generated by immunoSEQ multiplex PCR, the TCRdb table keeps only in-frame clones and is missing some. The sample lists about 29,000 clones, 60% to 80% occurring once. Details on this clone: What it binds is unknown.

This sequence was found in a human donor in good health. Specimen: memory CD4+ T cells from blood. The subset was: CD45RO+ memory T cells.

The CDR3, as DNA: TGCACCATATCACCGGGACAGGGAGGCGAAAAACTGTTTTTT. This codes for CTISPGQGGEKLFF. V usage is TRBV29-1 and J usage is TRBJ1-4, with TRBD1 identical over 9 bases. Germline loops: CDR1 SQVTM, CDR2 ANQGSEA. This CDR3 has 14 residues.